This T cell receptor beta chain was sequenced for a study of cytomegalovirus exposure and HLA in healthy donors. Between the trimmed V and J ends, which lost 4 bases and 1 base, there was a span of 7 bases. In germline, CDR1 is ENHRY, CDR2 SYGVKD. The CDR3 runs 13 residues. Primers: 60 Vbeta forward and 13 Jbeta reverse. Libraries were prepared by immunoSEQ multiplex PCR; TCRdb keeps only in-frame clonotypes and omits some of them. This sample carries roughly 220,000 clones, roughly 80% of them seen once, and the ten largest clones take less than 3.5%. This clonotype originated in a woman between 40 and 50 years old in good health and CMV-seronegative. J is TRBJ1-2 and V is TRBV10-3; no definite D call. The sequenced sample was PBMCs. CDR3 amino acids: CAISGRVNYGYTF. The CDR3 DNA reads as TGTGCCATCAGTGGGCGGGTTAACTATGGCTACACCTTC.